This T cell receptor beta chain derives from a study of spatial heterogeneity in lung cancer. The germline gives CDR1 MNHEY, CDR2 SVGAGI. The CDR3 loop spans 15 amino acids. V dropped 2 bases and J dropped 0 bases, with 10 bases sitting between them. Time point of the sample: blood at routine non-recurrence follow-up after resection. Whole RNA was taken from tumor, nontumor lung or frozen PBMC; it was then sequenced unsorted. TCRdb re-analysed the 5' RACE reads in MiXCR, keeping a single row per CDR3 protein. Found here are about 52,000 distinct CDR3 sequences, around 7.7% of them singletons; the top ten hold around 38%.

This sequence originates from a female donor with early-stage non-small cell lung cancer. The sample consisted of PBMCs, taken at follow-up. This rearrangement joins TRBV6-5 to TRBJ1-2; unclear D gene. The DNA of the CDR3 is TGTGCCAGCAGTTACCTGGGTAAAGCTAACTATGGCTACACCTTC. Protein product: CASSYLGKANYGYTF.